Listed here are 19 T cell receptor beta chains from one sample, sequenced in a study of cytomegalovirus exposure and HLA in healthy donors. PCR primers comprised 60 Vbeta and 13 Jbeta primers. The method was immunoSEQ multiplex PCR; TCRdb's version includes in-frame clones alone and lacks a portion of them. This sample has around 150,000 clones, with more than 75% found just once. The sample consisted of PBMCs. The receptors stem from a man between 18 and 29 years old in good health and CMV-seropositive.

This rearrangement joins TRBV5-1 to TRBJ1-5; D is possibly TRBD1 (5 bases). The CDR3 is made up of 16 amino acids. The V gene lost 4 bases and the J gene lost 4 bases, with 18 bases spanning the gap. The germline CDR1 and CDR2 sequences are SGHRS and YFSETQ. The CDR3 coding sequence is TGCGCCAGCAGCAAGGCCCCCAGGGAAGTAAATCAGCCCCAGCATTTT. This codes for CASSKAPREVNQPQHF.

The J gene is TRBJ2-3, the V gene TRBV5-6, with 10 bases aligning to TRBD2. The CDR3 runs 17 residues. Germline assignment: CDR1 SGHDT and CDR2 YYEEEE. J lost 3 bases, V lost 0 bases, and 7 bases had no gene match. CDR3 sequence reads: CASSLAASGGWTDTQYF. CDR3 sequence (DNA): TGTGCCAGCAGCTTGGCAGCTAGCGGGGGTTGGACAGATACGCAGTATTTT.

The chain is built from TRBV6-4 and TRBJ1-2, with 9 bases matching TRBD1. The germline V gene has CDR1 MRHNA and CDR2 SNTAGT. Trimming cost V 0 bases and J 4 bases; bases outside gene matches: 3. The CDR3 has 15 amino acids. As DNA, the CDR3 is TGTGCCAGCAGTGACTCTGGGACAGGGCGCTATGGCTACACCTTC. Its translation: CASSDSGTGRYGYTF.

This sequence joins TRBV7-2 and TRBJ1-2; 7 nucleotides match TRBD1. The CDR3 contains 15 residues. Germline V gives CDR1 SGHTA, CDR2 FQGNSA. After removal of 5 bases from V and 6 bases from J, the junction contained 12 bases not matched to a gene. In DNA form, the CDR3 reads TGTGCCAGCAGCCCAAACTCGTCAGGGGGGAATGGCTACACCTTC. Translation gives CASSPNSSGGNGYTF. Based on the CDR3 plus reference TRBV7-2 and TRBJ1-2, the full variable domain is GAGVSQSPSNKVTEKGKDVELRCDPISGHTALYWYRQSLGQGLEFLIYFQGNSAPDKSGLPSDRFSAERTGGSVSTLTIQRTQQEDSAVYLCASSPNSSGGNGYTFGSGTRLTVV.

J is TRBJ1-4 and V is TRBV11-2; 7 nucleotides match TRBD1. Germline V gene sequence: CDR1 SGHAT, CDR2 FQNNGV. The CDR3 length is 15 residues. Unmatched junction bases numbered 7, after V lost 5 bases and J lost 4 bases. CDR3 protein: CASSRGQTNNEKLFF. For the CDR3, the DNA is TGTGCCAGCAGCAGGGGACAGACAAATAATGAAAAACTGTTTTTT.

V and J are TRBV5-6 and TRBJ1-6; D gene unclear. The CDR3 length is 16 residues. V was pared by 0 bases and J by 7 bases, with 14 bases between. The germline V gene encodes CDR1 SGHDT and CDR2 YYEEEE. CDR3 nucleotide sequence: TGTGCCAGCAGCTTGGGGCCGACAAGGTCGAATTCACCCCTCCACTTT. It translates to CASSLGPTRSNSPLHF. Filled out from reference TRBV5-6 and TRBJ1-6, the complete variable domain reads DAGVTQSPTHLIKTRGQQVTLRCSPKSGHDTVSWYQQALGQGPQFIFQYYEEEERQRGNFPDRFSGHQFPNYSSELNVNALLLGDSALYLCASSLGPTRSNSPLHFGNGTRLTVT.

The CDR3 here is CASSPGHVYEQYF. DNA of the CDR3: TGTGCCAGTAGCCCGGGACACGTCTACGAGCAGTACTTC. V and J are TRBV19 and TRBJ2-7; TRBD1 might be the D (6 bases). Germline values: CDR1 LNHDA, CDR2 SQIVND (reference sequence). V gave up 6 bases and J gave up 3 bases, with 12 bases separating them. The CDR3 is made up of 13 amino acids.

The V and J genes are TRBV6-1 and TRBJ2-7; a weak D match, TRBD2 (5 bases). The germline CDR1 and CDR2 sequences are MNHNS and SASEGT. This CDR3 has 11 residues. Trimming cost V 5 bases and J 6 bases, with 8 bases left between them. The CDR3 coding sequence is TGTGCCAGCAGTTTAGCGACCGAGCAGTACTTC. Encoded protein: CASSLATEQYF.

This chain joins TRBV4-3 and TRBJ1-2; no firm D call. Trimming took 0 bases from V and 6 from J, leaving 11 bases between them. Germline CDR1 and CDR2: LGHNA and YSLEER. The CDR3 has 14 residues. The CDR3 is CASSQDTGFDGYTF. The CDR3 DNA is TGCGCCAGCAGCCAAGATACCGGTTTCGATGGCTACACCTTC.

The rearrangement joins TRBV7-8 to TRBJ2-3; 12 bases fit TRBD2. Germline V gene lookup returns CDR1 SGHVS and CDR2 FQNEAQ. Trimming took 3 bases from V and 2 from J; bases not matched to a gene: 9. The CDR3 totals 18 residues. The CDR3: CASSFSELAGGITDTQYF. CDR3 DNA: TGTGCCAGCAGCTTTTCAGAACTAGCGGGAGGCATCACAGATACGCAGTATTTT.

CDR3 amino acids: CASSLGGLNSPLHF. The CDR3 coding sequence is TGTGCCAGCAGCTTAGGGGGCCTGAATTCACCCCTCCACTTT. The chain has TRBV7-9 and TRBJ1-6; D possibly corresponds to TRBD1 (5 bases). V was clipped by 1 base and J by 7 bases, with 8 bases between them. Germline V gene data show CDR1 as SEHNR and CDR2 as FQNEAQ (reference sequence). The CDR3 covers 14 residues.

The rearrangement uses TRBV27 and TRBJ1-5; perhaps TRBD1 as D (6 bases). Germline V gene lookup returns CDR1 MNHEY and CDR2 SMNVEV (reference sequence). This CDR3 comprises 15 residues. V lost 2 bases to trimming and J lost 9 bases, with 17 bases between them. This chain's CDR3 is CASSLAQGSLWPQHF. CDR3 DNA: TGTGCCAGCAGTTTAGCCCAGGGGTCCCTGTGGCCCCAGCATTTT.

J is TRBJ1-3 and V is TRBV5-8; possible D gene TRBD1, 5 bases. This CDR3 region has 14 residues. The germline gives CDR1 SGHTS, CDR2 YDEGEE. V lost 4 bases, J lost 2 bases, and 10 bases lay in between. The CDR3 loop is CASSIGTAGNTIYF. The CDR3 DNA sequence: TGTGCCAGCAGCATCGGGACTGCTGGAAACACCATATATTTT.

The genes are TRBV4-2 and TRBJ2-1, with 7 nucleotides matching TRBD2. The CDR3 extends over 15 amino acids. The J segment lost 5 bases and the V segment lost 4 bases, leaving 8 bases of the junction unmatched. Germline CDR1 and CDR2: LGHNA and YNFKEQ. The CDR3 here is CASSPDGGFNNEQFF. The DNA of the CDR3 is TGTGCCAGCAGCCCCGACGGGGGGTTTAACAATGAGCAGTTCTTC.

This CDR3 is CASSPFGVHNEQFF. CDR3 bases: TGTGCCAGCAGCCCATTTGGAGTGCACAATGAGCAGTTCTTC. The chain carries TRBV7-9 and TRBJ2-1; D gene uncertain. This CDR3 comprises 14 residues. The germline V gene has CDR1 SEHNR and CDR2 FQNEAQ (reference sequence). With 5 bases removed from V and 5 bases from J, the gap between germline ends came to 13 bases.

The chain joins TRBV29-1 to TRBJ1-1; TRBD1 matches 9 bases. This CDR3 is built from 13 residues. Per the germline V gene, CDR1 is SQVTM and CDR2 is ANQGSEA. Losses at the gene ends were 7 bases for V and 1 base for J; bases not matched to a gene: 4. CDR3 coding DNA: TGCAGCGCTAAGACAGGGGGGAACACTGAAGCTTTCTTT. It yields the protein CSAKTGGNTEAFF.

The chain has TRBV5-1 and TRBJ2-7; tentative D call: TRBD1 (6 bases). This CDR3 comprises 15 residues. Germline CDR1 reads SGHRS; CDR2 reads YFSETQ. V lost 0 bases to trimming and J lost 3 bases, with 13 bases between them. The CDR3 region is CASSLGAGANYEQYF. CDR3 nucleotides: TGCGCCAGCAGCTTGGGTGCAGGGGCGAACTACGAGCAGTACTTC.

This sequence joins TRBV6-5 and TRBJ2-1, with D perhaps matching TRBD1 (6 bases). The CDR3 loop spans 12 amino acids. The germline V gene has CDR1 MNHEY and CDR2 SVGAGI. V was cut by 6 bases and J by 7 bases, with 10 bases left in between. DNA for the CDR3: TGTGCCAGCAGCCCCCAGGGGAATGAGCAGTTCTTC. It yields the protein CASSPQGNEQFF.

A word on this clone: Germline and junction disagree at one end, which may indicate a read error. The chain joins TRBV5-6 to TRBJ1-3, with D perhaps matching TRBD1 (6 bases). The germline V gene encodes CDR1 SGHDT and CDR2 YYEEEE. The CDR3 runs to 15 residues. DNA of the CDR3: TGCGCCAGCAGCCCGACACCCGGGACAGGAAACACCATATATTTT. Protein sequence: CASSPTPGTGNTIYF. Full variable domain (missing parts from reference TRBV5-6 and TRBJ1-3): DAGVTQSPTHLIKTRGQQVTLRCSPKSGHDTVSWYQQALGQGPQFIFQYYEEEERQRGNFPDRFSGHQFPNYSSELNVNALLLGDSALYLCASSPTPGTGNTIYFGEGSWLTVV.